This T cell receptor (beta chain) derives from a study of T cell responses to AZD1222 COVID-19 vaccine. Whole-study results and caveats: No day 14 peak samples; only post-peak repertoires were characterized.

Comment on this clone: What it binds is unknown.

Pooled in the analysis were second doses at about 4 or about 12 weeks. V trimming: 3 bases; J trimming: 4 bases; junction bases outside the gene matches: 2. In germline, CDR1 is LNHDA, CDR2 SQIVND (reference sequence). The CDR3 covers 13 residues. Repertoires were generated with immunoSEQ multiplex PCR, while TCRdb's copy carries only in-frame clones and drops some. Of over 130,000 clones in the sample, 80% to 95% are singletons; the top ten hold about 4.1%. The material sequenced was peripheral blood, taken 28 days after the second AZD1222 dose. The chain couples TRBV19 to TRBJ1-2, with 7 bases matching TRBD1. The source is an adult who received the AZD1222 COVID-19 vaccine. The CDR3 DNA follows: TGTGCCAGTAGTATCGACAGGGTCTATGGCTACACCTTC. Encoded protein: CASSIDRVYGYTF.